The 20 T cell receptor beta chains below were found in one sample sequenced in a study of cytomegalovirus exposure and HLA in healthy donors. Primers for the PCR totalled 60 Vbeta and 13 Jbeta. Method: immunoSEQ multiplex PCR; TCRdb's copy keeps in-frame clones and lacks some. The sample records roughly 110,000 clones, roughly 80% being singletons. The specimen was PBMCs. Source of these receptors: a woman aged 30 to 39 in good health and CMV-seropositive.

In its sample, this clone was seen once. The chain joins TRBV2 to TRBJ1-5; D is uncertain. V lost 3 bases to trimming and J lost 4 bases, with 10 bases between them. This CDR3 comprises 14 residues. CDR1 is SNHLY, CDR2 FYNNEI, per germline. CDR3 amino acids: CASSDLVENQPQHF. CDR3 sequence (DNA): TGTGCCAGCAGTGATTTGGTAGAGAATCAGCCCCAGCATTTT.

This rearrangement joins TRBV19 to TRBJ1-2, with TRBD1 identical over 8 bases. The CDR3 has 20 residues. Germline CDR1 LNHDA, CDR2 SQIVND (reference sequence). Germline trimming cut 5 bases from V and 0 bases from J; bases unmatched to any gene: 20. CDR3 nucleotide sequence: TGTGCCAGTAGTCCTCGGACAGGGCGGTTGGCCTCCGGAGCTAACTATGGCTACACCTTC. Translated: CASSPRTGRLASGANYGYTF.

This clone occurred a few times. V gene TRBV6-5 combines with J gene TRBJ1-5; possibly TRBD1 for D (6 bases). Trimming removed 2 bases from V and 6 bases from J, with 11 bases in between. The CDR3 totals 14 residues. CDR1 and CDR2 from the germline V gene are MNHEY and SVGAGI. CDR3 nucleotide sequence: TGTGCCAGCAGTTACCAACAGGGAACTCAGCCCCAGCATTTT. The encoded protein is CASSYQQGTQPQHF.

The chain employs TRBV6-5 and TRBJ2-1; TRBD1 aligns across 8 bases. Germline-derived CDR1 and CDR2 are MNHEY and SVGAGI. The CDR3 is 14 amino acids. V lost 7 bases to trimming and J lost 4 bases; unmatched junction nucleotides: 6. CDR3 nucleotide sequence: TGTGCCAGCACCTGGGACAGGCATTACAATGAGCAGTTCTTC. This sequence encodes CASTWDRHYNEQFF.

The V and J genes are TRBV6-5 and TRBJ2-7, with 13 bases aligning to TRBD2. The germline V gene encodes CDR1 MNHEY and CDR2 SVGAGI. CDR3 length: 15 amino acids. The junction had 0 bases not matched to a gene; V was cut back by 0 bases and J by 4 bases. This CDR3 is CASSYSTSGRYEQYF. The CDR3 nucleotides are TGTGCCAGCAGTTACTCGACTAGCGGGAGGTACGAGCAGTACTTC.

V usage is TRBV9 and J usage is TRBJ2-2; the D gene is possibly TRBD1 (6 bases). This CDR3 has 15 amino acids. The V gene's germline CDR1 is SGDLS and CDR2 YYNGEE. V shed 7 bases and J shed 2 bases, with 15 bases lying between them. The CDR3 nucleotides read TGTGCCAGCGCAACAGGGAACCACAACACCGGGGAGCTGTTTTTT. This translates into CASATGNHNTGELFF. Variable domain in full (rest from reference TRBV9 and TRBJ2-2): DSGVTQTPKHLITATGQRVTLRCSPRSGDLSVYWYQQSLDQGLQFLIQYYNGEERAKGNILERFSAQQFPDLHSELNLSSLELGDSALYFCASATGNHNTGELFFGEGSRLTVL.

The DNA of the CDR3 is TGTGCCAGCAGCGTAGATGACAGCTCCTACAATGAGCAGTTCTTC. This translates into CASSVDDSSYNEQFF. J is TRBJ2-1 and V is TRBV9, with D possibly matching TRBD1 (5 bases). Per the germline V gene, CDR1 is SGDLS and CDR2 is YYNGEE. The CDR3 has 15 amino acids. Trimming cost V 0 bases and J 0 bases, with 7 bases left between them.

This chain joins TRBV11-2 and TRBJ1-5; 7 nucleotides match TRBD1. The CDR3 consists of 15 residues. CDR1 SGHAT and CDR2 FQNNGV come from the germline V gene. V dropped 5 bases and J dropped 0; count of bases not matched to a gene: 4. CDR3 in amino acids: CASSAGGYSNQPQHF. The CDR3 region has the DNA TGTGCCAGCAGCGCAGGGGGTTATAGCAATCAGCCCCAGCATTTT.

Here the CDR3 DNA reads TGTGCCAGTAGCAACAGTGGGCCGGGGGAAAAACTGTTTTTT. The encoded protein is CASSNSGPGEKLFF. J is TRBJ1-4 and V is TRBV19; D is unresolved. V was cut by 6 bases and J by 8 bases, with 16 bases left in between. The germline V gene encodes CDR1 LNHDA and CDR2 SQIVND (reference sequence). The length of the CDR3 is 14 residues.

The chain couples TRBV6-6 to TRBJ1-1; no firm D call. Germline V gene data show CDR1 as MNHNY and CDR2 as SVGAGI (reference sequence). The CDR3 is made up of 13 amino acids. Trimming cost V 7 bases and J 3 bases, with 12 bases left between them. The CDR3 sequence is CASTHVRDTEAFF. The DNA for the CDR3 is TGTGCCAGCACCCACGTGAGGGACACTGAAGCTTTCTTT.

The chain joins TRBV4-1 to TRBJ2-4; TRBD2 aligns across 12 bases. The CDR3 covers 18 residues. The germline V gene encodes CDR1 MGHRA and CDR2 YSYEKL. Germline trimming cut 1 base from V and 7 bases from J; bases unmatched to any gene: 11. The DNA for the CDR3 is TGCGCCAGCAGCCAAGCGGGGCTAGCGGGGGGGCAGAAGAACATTCAGTACTTC. This sequence encodes CASSQAGLAGGQKNIQYF.

The chain has TRBV5-1 and TRBJ1-2; perhaps TRBD1 as D (6 bases). CDR3 size: 13 residues. Germline lookup yields CDR1 SGHRS and CDR2 YFSETQ. Between the trimmed V and J ends, which lost 6 bases and 4 bases, there was a span of 13 bases. CDR3 protein: CASNQGTSYGYTF. For the CDR3, the DNA is TGCGCCAGCAACCAGGGGACCTCCTATGGCTACACCTTC.

The chain links TRBV30 to TRBJ1-1; 8 positions agree with TRBD1. The ends lost 5 bases at V and 4 bases at J; junction bases unmatched: 12. The CDR3 covers 15 residues. Germline V gene sequence: CDR1 GTSNPN, CDR2 SVGIG (reference sequence). CDR3 loop: CAWRGAGGMGTEAFF. The CDR3 DNA is TGTGCCTGGCGGGGGGCAGGGGGCATGGGCACTGAAGCTTTCTTT.

V is TRBV7-2 and J is TRBJ2-5; TRBD1 matches 10 bases. The CDR3 spans 16 residues. The V gene's germline CDR1 is SGHTA and CDR2 FQGNSA. Trimming removed 5 bases from V and 5 bases from J; junction bases left unmatched: 11. The CDR3 nucleotides are TGTGCCAGCAGCCAGAGACAGGGGGCGTCTTGGGAGACCCAGTACTTC. Encoded protein: CASSQRQGASWETQYF.

The V gene is TRBV13, the J gene TRBJ2-7; 10 bases are a match to TRBD1. The CDR3 has 14 amino acids. Unmatched junction bases numbered 6, after V lost 5 bases and J lost 5 bases. CDR1 and CDR2 (germline): PRHDT, FYEKMQ (reference sequence). Here the CDR3 reads CASSQGQGVDEQYF. In nucleotides, the CDR3 is TGTGCCAGCAGCCAAGGACAGGGGGTTGACGAGCAGTACTTC.

The chain carries TRBV10-3 and TRBJ2-1; 7 bases align to TRBD1. CDR1 is ENHRY, CDR2 SYGVKD, per germline. This CDR3 comprises 14 residues. V lost 4 bases, J lost 9 bases, and 9 bases stayed unmatched. The CDR3 protein is CAISVAGGPSEQFF. The CDR3 DNA sequence: TGTGCCATCAGTGTCGCAGGGGGTCCGAGTGAGCAGTTCTTC.

Comments on this clone: At one end, the junction sequence differs from germline, possibly due to a read error. The chain uses TRBV11-3 and TRBJ1-1; TRBD1 aligns across 7 bases. CDR3 size: 13 residues. Germline V CDR1 and CDR2: SGHNT, YENEEA. CDR3 residues: CASSLDRDTEAFF. The CDR3 region has the DNA TGTGCCAGCAGCCTAGACAGGGACACTGAAGCTTTCTTT.

This rearrangement joins TRBV2 to TRBJ1-4, with no clear D. The length of the CDR3 is 12 residues. Germline CDR1 reads SNHLY; CDR2 reads FYNNEI. V was trimmed by 8 bases and J by 5 bases, leaving 9 bases between them. CDR3 coding DNA: TGTGCCAGCGCCGCTCAGAATGAAAAACTGTTTTTT. It translates to CASAAQNEKLFF.

The V and J genes are TRBV29-1 and TRBJ2-1, with TRBD2 identical over 7 bases. Germline V gene sequence: CDR1 SQVTM, CDR2 ANQGSEA. Germline trimming cut 4 bases from V and 0 bases from J; bases unmatched to any gene: 12. This CDR3 is built from 17 residues. The DNA for the CDR3 is TGCAGCGTTGTGTCTAGCGGAGATATTACCTCCTACAATGAGCAGTTCTTC. The encoded protein is CSVVSSGDITSYNEQFF.

CDR3 DNA: TGTGCCAGCAGCTTGGAGGTAGGGGTCTATGGCTACACCTTC. Translation gives CASSLEVGVYGYTF. The chain links TRBV5-6 to TRBJ1-2; maybe TRBD1 (5 bases). Germline CDR1 and CDR2: SGHDT and YYEEEE. The CDR3 is 14 amino acids. V lost 0 bases, J lost 4 bases, and 10 bases lay in between.